Presented here are 6 T cell receptor beta chains from one specimen sequenced in a study of shared clonotypes between healthy human individuals. Profiled with immunoSEQ multiplex PCR; TCRdb holds only in-frame clones, not every one. The sample holds approximately 2.5 million clones, more than 90% seen once. Material: naive CD4+ T cells sorted from blood. Subset indicated: CD45RA+ positively selected. These receptors were collected from a man in his late teens or twenties in good health.

The J gene is TRBJ2-5, the V gene TRBV5-4; D unclear. Per germline, CDR1 SGHNT and CDR2 YYREEE (reference sequence). V was trimmed by 0 bases and J by 7 bases, leaving 19 bases between them. This CDR3 is built from 16 residues. The CDR3 is CASSLDQSPAFGTQYF. CDR3 DNA sequence: TGTGCCAGCAGCTTGGACCAAAGCCCGGCATTTGGGACCCAGTACTTC.

Remarks on this clone: This specimen includes other DNA sequences encoding the same CDR3. The genes are TRBV9 and TRBJ1-6; D is uncertain. CDR3 size: 12 residues. Germline-derived CDR1 and CDR2 are SGDLS and YYNGEE. Trimming pared 0 bases from V and 6 bases from J, leaving 1 base between. The CDR3 bases are TGTGCCAGCAGCGTAGCTAATTCACCCCTCCACTTT. Its translation: CASSVANSPLHF.

The chain joins TRBV30 to TRBJ2-5; 8 nucleotides agree with TRBD2. The germline gives CDR1 GTSNPN, CDR2 SVGIG (reference sequence). V shed 2 bases, J shed 5 bases, and the junction held 13 bases outside the gene matches. This CDR3 spans 16 amino acids. CDR3 in amino acids: CAWSRAAGVTSETQYF. The CDR3 DNA follows: TGTGCCTGGAGTCGTGCAGCGGGAGTAACAAGCGAGACCCAGTACTTC. The full variable domain, its missing parts supplied by reference TRBV30 and TRBJ2-5, is SQTIHQWPATLVQPVGSPLSLECTVEGTSNPNLYWYRQAAGRGLQLLFYSVGIGQISSEVPQNLSASRPQDRQFILSSKKLLLSDSGFYLCAWSRAAGVTSETQYFGPGTRLLVL.

The chain uses TRBV5-4 and TRBJ1-2; 8 bases fit TRBD1. Germline V gene sequence: CDR1 SGHNT, CDR2 YYREEE (reference sequence). J was trimmed by 7 bases and V by 4 bases; bases with no gene match: 3. The CDR3 is made up of 12 amino acids. This CDR3 reads CASSPGGSGYTF. DNA of the CDR3: TGTGCCAGCAGCCCAGGGGGCTCTGGCTACACCTTC.

About this clone itself: Other DNA sequences in the sample encode the same CDR3. The chain joins TRBV5-1 to TRBJ2-3; 10 bases agree with TRBD2. CDR1 and CDR2 from the germline V gene are SGHRS and YFSETQ. Trimming removed 3 bases from V and 1 base from J; junction bases left unmatched: 5. This CDR3 comprises 16 residues. CDR3 protein: CASSSTGTSGTDTQYF. Here the CDR3 DNA reads TGCGCCAGCAGCTCGACCGGGACTAGCGGCACAGATACGCAGTATTTT.

V gene TRBV7-3 combines with J gene TRBJ1-6; the D is unclear. Trimming removed 5 bases from V and 9 bases from J, with 20 bases in between. The CDR3 totals 16 residues. CDR1 is SGHTA, CDR2 FQGTGA, per germline. The chain's CDR3 is CASSPSPGPNTSPLHF. CDR3 sequence (DNA): TGTGCCAGCAGCCCATCGCCGGGCCCCAACACTTCACCCCTCCACTTT.